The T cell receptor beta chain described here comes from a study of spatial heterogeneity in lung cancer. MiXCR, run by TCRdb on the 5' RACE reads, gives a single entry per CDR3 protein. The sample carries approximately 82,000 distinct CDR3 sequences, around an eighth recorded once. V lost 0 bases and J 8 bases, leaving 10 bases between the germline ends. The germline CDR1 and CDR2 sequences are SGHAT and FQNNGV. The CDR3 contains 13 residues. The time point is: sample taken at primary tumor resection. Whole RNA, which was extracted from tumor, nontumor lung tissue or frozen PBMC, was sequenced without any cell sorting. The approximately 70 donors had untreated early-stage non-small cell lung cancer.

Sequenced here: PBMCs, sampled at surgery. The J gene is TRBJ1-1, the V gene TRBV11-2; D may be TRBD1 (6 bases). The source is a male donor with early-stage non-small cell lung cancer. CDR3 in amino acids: CASSLEGGAEAFF. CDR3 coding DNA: TGTGCCAGCAGCTTAGAGGGGGGCGCGGAAGCTTTCTTT.